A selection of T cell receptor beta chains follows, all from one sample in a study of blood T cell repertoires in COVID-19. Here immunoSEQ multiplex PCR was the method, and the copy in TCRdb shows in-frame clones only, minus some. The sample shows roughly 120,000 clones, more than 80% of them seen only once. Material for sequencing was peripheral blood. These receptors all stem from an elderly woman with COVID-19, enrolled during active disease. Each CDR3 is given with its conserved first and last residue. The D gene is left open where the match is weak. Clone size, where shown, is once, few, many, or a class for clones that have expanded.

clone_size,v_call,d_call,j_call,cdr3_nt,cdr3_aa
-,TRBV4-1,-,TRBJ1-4,TGCGCCAGCAGCCAATCCCTCGGGGGGCGGAATGAAAAACTGTTTTTT,CASSQSLGGRNEKLFF
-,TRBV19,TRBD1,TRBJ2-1,TGTGCCAGTAGTGTGGACGCCCTGACAGGGTCTCCGTTCTTC,CASSVDALTGSPFF
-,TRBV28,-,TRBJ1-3,TGTGCCAGCAGTTCGGGGGGCCGACAAGGAAACACCATATATTTT,CASSSGGRQGNTIYF
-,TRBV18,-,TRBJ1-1,TGTGCCAGCTCAGCAGGCAGGGGAAGGAACACTGAAGCTTTCTTT,CASSAGRGRNTEAFF
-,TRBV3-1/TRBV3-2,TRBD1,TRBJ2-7,TGTGCCAGCAGCCAAGCGGGACAGGGATTGAACGAGCAGTACTTC,CASSQAGQGLNEQYF
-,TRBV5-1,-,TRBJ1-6,TGCGCCAGCAGCTTAGCAGGTACCGGTTATGGGTCACCCCTCCACTTT,CASSLAGTGYGSPLHF
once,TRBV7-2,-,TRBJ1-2,TGTGCCAGCAGCTTATCAGGCGGCTACACCTTC,CASSLSGGYTF
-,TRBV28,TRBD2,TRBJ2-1,TGTGCCAGCAGTCCGCATAGCGGGCAAGGCGGTGAGCAGTTCTTC,CASSPHSGQGGEQFF
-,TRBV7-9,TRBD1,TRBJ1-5,TGTGCCAGCAGCGGGACAGGTGGTCAGCCCCAGCATTTT,CASSGTGGQPQHF
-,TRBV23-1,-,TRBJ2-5,TGCGCCAGCAGCCCAAGGAAGTGTCAGGGCGCACAAGAGACCCAGTACTTC,CASSPRKCQGAQETQYF
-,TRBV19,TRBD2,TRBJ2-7,TGTGCCAGTAGCCCGTCGGGACTAGCGCGCTACGAGCAGTACTTC,CASSPSGLARYEQYF
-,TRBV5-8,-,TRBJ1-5,TGTGCCAGCAGCTTTTTGGCGGGGTATCAGCCCCAGCATTTT,CASSFLAGYQPQHF
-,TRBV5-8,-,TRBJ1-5,TGTGCCAGCAGCTTGTCGGTCAATCAGCCCCAGCATTTT,CASSLSVNQPQHF
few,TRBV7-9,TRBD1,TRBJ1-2,TGTGCCAGCAGCTTAGATTCGGCGGGACAGGTCGGGTACACCTTC,CASSLDSAGQVGYTF
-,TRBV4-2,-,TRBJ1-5,TGTGCCAGCAGCCAAGATTACGGTAGCAATCAGCCCCAGCATTTT,CASSQDYGSNQPQHF
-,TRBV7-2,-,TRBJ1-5,TGTGCCAGCAGCTCCGTCGGACAGCAGTCCCAGCATTTT,CASSSVGQQSQHF
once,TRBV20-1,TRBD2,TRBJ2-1,TGCAGTGCTAGTGGGGCGGGACTAGCGGGAGCTATCAGATACAATGAGCAGTTCTTC,CSASGAGLAGAIRYNEQFF
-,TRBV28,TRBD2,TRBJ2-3,TGTGCCAGCAGCTCTAGCGGGAGGGCCGGGGCAGATACGCAGTATTTT,CASSSSGRAGADTQYF
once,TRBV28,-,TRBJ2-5,TGTGCCAGCAGTTTAGGGTCAGGCCAGTACTTC,CASSLGSGQYF
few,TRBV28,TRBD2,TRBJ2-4,TGTGCCAGCAGGTCCGGTAGCGGGAGAAACAAAAACATTCAGTACTTC,CASRSGSGRNKNIQYF
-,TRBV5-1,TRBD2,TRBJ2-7,TGCGCCAGCAGCTTACAACCCGGACTAGCGGGAAACTACGAGCAGTACTTC,CASSLQPGLAGNYEQYF
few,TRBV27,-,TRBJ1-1,TGTGCCAGCAGTTTCGGTCGAGGCTTTGGCACTGAAGCTTTCTTT,CASSFGRGFGTEAFF
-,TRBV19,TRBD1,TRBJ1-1,TGTGCCAGTAGTACCAGACAGGGGGTAGGCACTGAAGCTTTCTTT,CASSTRQGVGTEAFF
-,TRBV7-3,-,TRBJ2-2,TGTGCCAGCAGTTACGGGACCGGGGAGCTGTTTTTT,CASSYGTGELFF
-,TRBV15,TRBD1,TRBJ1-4,TGTGCCACCAGCAGTACGCAGGGGGCTGGCGAAAAACTGTTTTTT,CATSSTQGAGEKLFF
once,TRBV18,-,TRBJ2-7,TGTGCCAGCTCACCACTCCCTAGCTCCTACGAGCAGTACTTC,CASSPLPSSYEQYF
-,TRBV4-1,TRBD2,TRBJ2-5,TGCGCCAGCAGCCGACTAGCGGAAGAGACCCAGTACTTC,CASSRLAEETQYF
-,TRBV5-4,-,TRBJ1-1,TGTGCCAGCAGCTCACAGGGTCGCACTGAAGCTTTCTTT,CASSSQGRTEAFF
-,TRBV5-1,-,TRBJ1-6,TGCGCCAGCAGCAAACACTCAGGGGATCCGTCTTCACCCCTCCACTTT,CASSKHSGDPSSPLHF
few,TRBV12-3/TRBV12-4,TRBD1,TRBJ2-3,TGTGCCAGCACGGGCCAGGGGGTAGATACGCAGTATTTT,CASTGQGVDTQYF
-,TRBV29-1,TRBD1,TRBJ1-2,TGCAGCGTTGAAGCGGGTCTCGGACAGGGGAACTATGGCTACACCTTC,CSVEAGLGQGNYGYTF
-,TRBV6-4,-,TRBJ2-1,TGTGCCAGCAGTGACTCGGGCTTGGCTGGAAATGAGCAGTTCTTC,CASSDSGLAGNEQFF
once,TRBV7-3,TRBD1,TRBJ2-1,TGTGCCAGCAGCCCTTTGATGGCAGGGGGCAGTGAGCAGTTCTTC,CASSPLMAGGSEQFF
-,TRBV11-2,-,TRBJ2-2,TGTGCCAGCAGCCCCAGGATTACAGGGAACACCGGGGAGCTGTTTTTT,CASSPRITGNTGELFF
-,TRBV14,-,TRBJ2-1,TGTGCCAGCAGCCAAGAACTGAACGCCAATGAGCAGTTCTTC,CASSQELNANEQFF
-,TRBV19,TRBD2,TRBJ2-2,TGTGCCAGTAGTATAGTTGCGGGAGTAAACGGGGAGCTGTTTTTT,CASSIVAGVNGELFF
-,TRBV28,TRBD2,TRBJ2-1,TGTGCCAGCAGTGTCGGGACTACCTACAATGAGCAGTTCTTC,CASSVGTTYNEQFF
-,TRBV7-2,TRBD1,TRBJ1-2,TGTGCCAGCAGCCCGGGACAGGGCGGCTATGGCTACACCTTC,CASSPGQGGYGYTF
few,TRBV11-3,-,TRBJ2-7,TGTGCCAGCAGCTTAGATGGTCGGGGCGGGAACGACGAGCAGTACTTC,CASSLDGRGGNDEQYF
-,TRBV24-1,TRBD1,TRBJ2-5,TGTGCCACCAGTGACTCAGACAGGGGGCGAGGAGCAGAGACCCAGTACTTC,CATSDSDRGRGAETQYF
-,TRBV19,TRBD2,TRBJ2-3,TGTGCCAGTAGTATAGATCTGCAAGCGGGATCGCATACGCAGTATTTT,CASSIDLQAGSHTQYF
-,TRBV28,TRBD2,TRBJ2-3,TGTGCCAGCAGTCCTAGCGGACTCAAAGACACAGATACGCAGTATTTT,CASSPSGLKDTDTQYF
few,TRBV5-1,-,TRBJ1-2,TGCGCCAGCAGCTTTGGACGATCGGACGGGGGTGGCTACACCTTC,CASSFGRSDGGGYTF
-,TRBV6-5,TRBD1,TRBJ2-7,TGTGCCAGCAGTTCTGACAGGGGTCCCTATGTTGAGCAGTACTTC,CASSSDRGPYVEQYF
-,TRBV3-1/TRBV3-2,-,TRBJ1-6,TGTGCCAGCAGCACACAAAATTCACCCCTCCACTTT,CASSTQNSPLHF
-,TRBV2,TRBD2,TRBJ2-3,TGTGCCAGCAGTGTCGGGGGGACTAGCACAGATACGCAGTATTTT,CASSVGGTSTDTQYF
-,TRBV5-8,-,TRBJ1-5,TGTGCCAGCAGCTTTATTTTGACAGGTGATCAGCCCCAGCATTTT,CASSFILTGDQPQHF
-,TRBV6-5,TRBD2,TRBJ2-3,TGTGCCAGCAGCCTTACTAGCGGTAGGCAGTATTTT,CASSLTSGRQYF
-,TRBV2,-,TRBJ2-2,TGTGCCAGCCTACCAGGGGACGGCCCTCGGGGGGAGCTGTTTTTT,CASLPGDGPRGELFF
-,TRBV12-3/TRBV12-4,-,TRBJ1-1,TGTGCCAGCAGCTATTCCCGCTCAGCTTTCTTT,CASSYSRSAFF
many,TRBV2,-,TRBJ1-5,TGTGCCAGCAGCGGACTGGGGGGGCCCCAGCATTTT,CASSGLGGPQHF
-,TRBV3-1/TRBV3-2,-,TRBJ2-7,TGTGCCAGCAGCCAAGAAAGCCGACTCTACTTGAGCTCCTACGAGCAGTACTTC,CASSQESRLYLSSYEQYF
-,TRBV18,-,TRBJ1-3,TGTGCCAGCTCACCATCGAGCTCTGGAAACACCATATATTTT,CASSPSSSGNTIYF
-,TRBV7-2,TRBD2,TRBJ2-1,TGTGCCAGCAGCTTAGATGGCGGGAGGGCCTTACGTGAGCAGTTCTTC,CASSLDGGRALREQFF
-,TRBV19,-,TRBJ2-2,TGTGCCAGCAACCGAGCTATGGGAGAGATCACCGGGGAGCTGTTTTTT,CASNRAMGEITGELFF
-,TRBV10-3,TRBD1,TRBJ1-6,TGTGCCATCAGTGAGTCGGACAGGGTCTCCAATTCACCCCTCCACTTT,CAISESDRVSNSPLHF
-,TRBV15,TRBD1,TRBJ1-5,TGTGCCACCAGAGACGACAGGGGCAAAGCTAATCAGCCCCAGCATTTT,CATRDDRGKANQPQHF
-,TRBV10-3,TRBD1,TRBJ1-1,TGTGCCATCAGGACAGGGGACACTGAAGCTTTCTTT,CAIRTGDTEAFF
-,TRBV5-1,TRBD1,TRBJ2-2,TGCGCCAGCAGCGGACAGGGGAACACCGGGGAGCTGTTTTTT,CASSGQGNTGELFF
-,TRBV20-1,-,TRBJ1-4,TGCAGTGCCTTACAGGGTACACTGTTTTTT,CSALQGTLFF